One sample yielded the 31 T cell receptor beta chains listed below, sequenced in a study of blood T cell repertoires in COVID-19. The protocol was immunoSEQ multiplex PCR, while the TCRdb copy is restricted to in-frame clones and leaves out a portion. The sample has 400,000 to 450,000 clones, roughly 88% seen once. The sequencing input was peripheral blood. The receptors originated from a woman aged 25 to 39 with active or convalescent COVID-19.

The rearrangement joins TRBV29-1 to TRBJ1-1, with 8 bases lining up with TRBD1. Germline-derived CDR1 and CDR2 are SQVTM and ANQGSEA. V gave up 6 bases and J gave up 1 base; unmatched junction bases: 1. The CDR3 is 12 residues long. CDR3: CSVDRENTEAFF. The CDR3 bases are TGCAGCGTGGACAGGGAGAACACTGAAGCTTTCTTT.

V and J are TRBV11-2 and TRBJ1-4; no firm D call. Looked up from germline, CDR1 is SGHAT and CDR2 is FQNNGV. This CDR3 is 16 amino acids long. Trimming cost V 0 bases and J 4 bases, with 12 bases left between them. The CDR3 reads CASSLDSSLLNEKLFF. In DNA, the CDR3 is TGTGCCAGCAGCTTAGATTCTTCCCTCCTTAATGAAAAACTGTTTTTT.

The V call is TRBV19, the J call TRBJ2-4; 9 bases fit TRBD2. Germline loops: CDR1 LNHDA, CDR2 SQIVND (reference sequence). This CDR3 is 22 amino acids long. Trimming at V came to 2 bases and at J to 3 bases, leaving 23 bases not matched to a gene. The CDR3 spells CASSIPNSRVGRLAGLKNIQYF. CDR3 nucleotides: TGTGCCAGTAGTATACCCAATAGCAGGGTTGGGAGGCTAGCGGGACTCAAAAACATTCAGTACTTC.

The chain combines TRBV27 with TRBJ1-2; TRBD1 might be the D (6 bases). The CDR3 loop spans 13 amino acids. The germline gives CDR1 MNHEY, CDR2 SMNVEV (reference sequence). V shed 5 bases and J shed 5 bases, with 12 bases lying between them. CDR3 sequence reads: CASSPETGYGYTF. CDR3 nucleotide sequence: TGTGCCAGCAGTCCCGAAACAGGGTATGGCTACACCTTC.

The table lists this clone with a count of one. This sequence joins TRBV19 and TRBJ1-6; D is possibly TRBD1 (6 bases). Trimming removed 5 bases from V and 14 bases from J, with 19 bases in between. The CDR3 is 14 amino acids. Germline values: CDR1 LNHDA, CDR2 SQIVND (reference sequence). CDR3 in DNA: TGTGCCAGTAGTGCCTCGGGGGGGGCCGAGACCCTCCACTTT. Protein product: CASSASGGAETLHF.

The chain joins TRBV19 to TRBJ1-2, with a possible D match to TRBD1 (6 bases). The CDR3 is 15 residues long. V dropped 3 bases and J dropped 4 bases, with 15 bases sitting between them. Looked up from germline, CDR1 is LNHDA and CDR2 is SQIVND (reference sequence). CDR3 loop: CASSMVQGGGYGYTF. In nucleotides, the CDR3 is TGTGCCAGTAGTATGGTCCAGGGAGGGGGCTATGGCTACACCTTC.

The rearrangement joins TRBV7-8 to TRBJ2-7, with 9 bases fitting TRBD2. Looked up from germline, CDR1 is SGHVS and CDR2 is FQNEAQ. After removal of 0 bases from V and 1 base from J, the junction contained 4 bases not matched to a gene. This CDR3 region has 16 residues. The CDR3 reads CASSLASGGTSYEQYF. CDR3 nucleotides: TGTGCCAGCAGCTTAGCGAGCGGGGGGACGTCCTACGAGCAGTACTTC. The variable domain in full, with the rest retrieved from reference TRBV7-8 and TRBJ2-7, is GAGVSQSPRYKVAKRGQDVALRCDPISGHVSLFWYQQALGQGPEFLTYFQNEAQLDKSGLPSDRFFAERPEGSVSTLKIQRTQQEDSAVYLCASSLASGGTSYEQYFGPGTRLTVT.

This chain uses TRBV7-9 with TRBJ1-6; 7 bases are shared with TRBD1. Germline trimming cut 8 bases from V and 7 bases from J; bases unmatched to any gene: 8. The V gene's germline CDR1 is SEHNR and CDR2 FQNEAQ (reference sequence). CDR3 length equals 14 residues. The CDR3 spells CASAKGTENSPLHF. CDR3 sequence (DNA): TGTGCCAGCGCTAAAGGGACAGAGAATTCACCCCTCCACTTT.

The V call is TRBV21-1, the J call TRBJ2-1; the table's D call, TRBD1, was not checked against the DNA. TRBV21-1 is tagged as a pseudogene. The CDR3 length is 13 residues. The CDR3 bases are TGTGCCAGCAGCACAGGAATGGGCAATGAGCAGTTCTTC. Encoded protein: CASSTGMGNEQFF.

The DNA of the CDR3 is TGTGCCAGCACCCTAACAGGGATTCAGCCCCAGCATTTT. Its translation: CASTLTGIQPQHF. The chain uses TRBV6-5 and TRBJ1-5; perhaps TRBD1 as D (6 bases). There are 13 residues in the CDR3. The ends were cut back, 7 bases at V and 6 bases at J, with 13 bases in the middle. Germline CDR1 MNHEY, CDR2 SVGAGI.

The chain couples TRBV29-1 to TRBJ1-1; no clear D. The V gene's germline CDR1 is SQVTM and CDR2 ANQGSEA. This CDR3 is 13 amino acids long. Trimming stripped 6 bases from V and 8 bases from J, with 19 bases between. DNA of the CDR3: TGCAGCGTGGGTGAGGGAGCTTATAACGAAGCTTTCTTT. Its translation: CSVGEGAYNEAFF.

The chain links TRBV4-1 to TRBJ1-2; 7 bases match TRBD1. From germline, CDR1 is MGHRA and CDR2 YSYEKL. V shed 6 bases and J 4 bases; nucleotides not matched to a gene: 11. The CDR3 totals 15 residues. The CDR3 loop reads CASSPAGQLTYGYTF. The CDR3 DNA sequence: TGCGCCAGCAGTCCTGCGGGACAGCTTACCTATGGCTACACCTTC.

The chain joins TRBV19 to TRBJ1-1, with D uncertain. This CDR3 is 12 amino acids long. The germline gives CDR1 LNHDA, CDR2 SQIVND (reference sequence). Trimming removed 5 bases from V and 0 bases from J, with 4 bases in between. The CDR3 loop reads CASSQVNTEAFF. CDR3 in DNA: TGTGCCAGTAGTCAGGTGAACACTGAAGCTTTCTTT.

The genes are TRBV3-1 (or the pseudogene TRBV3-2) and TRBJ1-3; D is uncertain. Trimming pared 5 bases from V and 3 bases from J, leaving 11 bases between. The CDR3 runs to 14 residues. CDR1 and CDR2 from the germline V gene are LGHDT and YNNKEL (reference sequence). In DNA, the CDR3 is TGTGCCAGCAGCTCCGAGCGGCATGGAAACACCATATATTTT. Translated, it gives CASSSERHGNTIYF.

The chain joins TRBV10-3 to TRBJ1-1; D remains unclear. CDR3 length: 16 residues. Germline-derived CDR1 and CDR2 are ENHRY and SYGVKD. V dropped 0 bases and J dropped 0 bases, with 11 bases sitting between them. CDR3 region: CAISESIGSLNTEAFF. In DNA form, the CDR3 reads TGTGCCATCAGTGAGTCGATAGGGAGCCTGAACACTGAAGCTTTCTTT.

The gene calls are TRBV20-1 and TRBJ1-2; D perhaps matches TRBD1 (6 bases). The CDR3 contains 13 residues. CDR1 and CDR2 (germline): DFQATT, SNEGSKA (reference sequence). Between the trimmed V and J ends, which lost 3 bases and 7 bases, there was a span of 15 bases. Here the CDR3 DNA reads TGCAGTGCTAGTAGGGACACAAATACTGGCTACACCTTC. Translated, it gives CSASRDTNTGYTF.

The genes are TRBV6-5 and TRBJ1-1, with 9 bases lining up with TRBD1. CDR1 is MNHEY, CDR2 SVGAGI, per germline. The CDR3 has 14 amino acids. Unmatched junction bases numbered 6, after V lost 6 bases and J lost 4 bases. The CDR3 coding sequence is TGTGCCAGCAGCGCCGGGACAGGGAGCACTGAAGCTTTCTTT. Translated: CASSAGTGSTEAFF.

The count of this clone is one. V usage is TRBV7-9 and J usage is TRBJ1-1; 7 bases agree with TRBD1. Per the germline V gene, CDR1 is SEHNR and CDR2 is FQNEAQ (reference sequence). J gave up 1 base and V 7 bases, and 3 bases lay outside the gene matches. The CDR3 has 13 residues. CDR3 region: CASTGGTNTEAFF. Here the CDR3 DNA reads TGTGCCAGCACAGGGGGAACGAACACTGAAGCTTTCTTT.

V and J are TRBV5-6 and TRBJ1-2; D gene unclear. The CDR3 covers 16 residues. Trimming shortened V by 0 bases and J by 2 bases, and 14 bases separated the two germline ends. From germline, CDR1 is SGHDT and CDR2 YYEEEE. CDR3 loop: CASSLVQDFINYGYTF. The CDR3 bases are TGTGCCAGCAGCTTGGTCCAGGACTTTATCAACTATGGCTACACCTTC.

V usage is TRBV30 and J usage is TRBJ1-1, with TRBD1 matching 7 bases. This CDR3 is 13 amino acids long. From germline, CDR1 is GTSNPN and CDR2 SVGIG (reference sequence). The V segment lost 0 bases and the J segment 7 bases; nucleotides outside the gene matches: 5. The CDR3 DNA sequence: TGTGCCTGGAGTGTAGGCTGGGACAGTGAAGCTTTCTTT. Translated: CAWSVGWDSEAFF.

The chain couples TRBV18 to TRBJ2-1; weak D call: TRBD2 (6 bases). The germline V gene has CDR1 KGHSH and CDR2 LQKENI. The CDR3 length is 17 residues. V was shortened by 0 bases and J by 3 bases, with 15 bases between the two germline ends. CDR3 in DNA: TGTGCCAGCTCACCACCGGGACTTTACGGGATCTACAATGAGCAGTTCTTC. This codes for CASSPPGLYGIYNEQFF.

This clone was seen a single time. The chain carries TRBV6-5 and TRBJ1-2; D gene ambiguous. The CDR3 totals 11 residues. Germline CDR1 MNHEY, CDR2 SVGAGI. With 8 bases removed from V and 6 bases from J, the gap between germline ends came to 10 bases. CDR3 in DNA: TGTGCCAGCGGGAGGTTTAATGGCTACACCTTC. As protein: CASGRFNGYTF.

CDR3 amino acids: CASSPTTGDYGYTF. CDR3 DNA sequence: TGTGCCAGCAGCCCTACGACAGGGGACTATGGCTACACCTTC. The chain recombines TRBV7-9 with TRBJ1-2, with 8 bases aligning to TRBD1. V lost 5 bases and J lost 3; bases outside the gene matches: 5. CDR1 and CDR2 from the germline V gene are SEHNR and FQNEAQ (reference sequence). The CDR3 has 14 residues.

The CDR3 sequence: CASSYSSGYYNEQFF. CDR3 in DNA: TGTGCCAGCAGTTACTCTAGCGGATACTACAATGAGCAGTTCTTC. The rearrangement uses TRBV6-5 and TRBJ2-1, with D maybe TRBD2 (6 bases). Germline V lookup: CDR1 MNHEY, CDR2 SVGAGI. This CDR3 contains 15 residues. Trimming took off 0 bases at V and 3 bases at J, with 9 bases between the two ends.

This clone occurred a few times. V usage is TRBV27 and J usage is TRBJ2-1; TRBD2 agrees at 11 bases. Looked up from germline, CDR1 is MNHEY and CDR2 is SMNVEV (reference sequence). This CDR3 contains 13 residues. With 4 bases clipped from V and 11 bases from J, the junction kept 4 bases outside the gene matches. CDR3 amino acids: CASSSLAGAQQFF. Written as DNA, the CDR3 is TGTGCCAGCAGTTCACTAGCGGGAGCTCAGCAGTTCTTC.

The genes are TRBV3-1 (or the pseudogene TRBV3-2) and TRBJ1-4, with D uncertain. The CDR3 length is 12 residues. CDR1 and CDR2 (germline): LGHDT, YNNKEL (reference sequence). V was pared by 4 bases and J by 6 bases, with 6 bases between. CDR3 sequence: CASSPFDEKLFF. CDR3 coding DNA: TGTGCCAGCAGCCCCTTCGATGAAAAACTGTTTTTT.

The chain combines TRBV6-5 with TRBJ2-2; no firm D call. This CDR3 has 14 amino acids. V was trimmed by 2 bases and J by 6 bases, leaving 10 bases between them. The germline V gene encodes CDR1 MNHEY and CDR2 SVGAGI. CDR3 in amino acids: CASSYVLHSGELFF. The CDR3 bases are TGTGCCAGCAGTTACGTTTTGCACTCCGGGGAGCTGTTTTTT.

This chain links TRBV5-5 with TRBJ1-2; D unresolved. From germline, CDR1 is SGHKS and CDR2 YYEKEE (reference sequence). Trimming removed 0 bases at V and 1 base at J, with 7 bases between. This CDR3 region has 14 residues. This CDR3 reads CASSLARYNYGYTF. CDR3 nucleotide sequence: TGTGCCAGCAGCTTGGCTAGGTATAACTATGGCTACACCTTC.

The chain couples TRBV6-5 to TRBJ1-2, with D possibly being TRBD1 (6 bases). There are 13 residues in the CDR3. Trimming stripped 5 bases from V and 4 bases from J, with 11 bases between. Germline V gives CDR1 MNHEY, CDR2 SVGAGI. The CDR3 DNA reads TGTGCCAGCAGTCACAGGGAATCCTATGGCTACACCTTC. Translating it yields CASSHRESYGYTF.

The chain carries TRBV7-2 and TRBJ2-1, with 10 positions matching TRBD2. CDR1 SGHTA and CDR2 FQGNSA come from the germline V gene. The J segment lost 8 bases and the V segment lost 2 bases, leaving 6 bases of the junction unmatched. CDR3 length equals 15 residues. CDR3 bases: TGTGCCAGCAGCTTAAGAACTAGCGGGATCTATGAGCAGTTCTTC. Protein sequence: CASSLRTSGIYEQFF.

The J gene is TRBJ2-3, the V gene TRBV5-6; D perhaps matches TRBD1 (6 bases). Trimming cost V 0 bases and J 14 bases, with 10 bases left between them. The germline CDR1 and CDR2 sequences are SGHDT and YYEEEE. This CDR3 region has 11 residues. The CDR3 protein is CASSLGGTPYF. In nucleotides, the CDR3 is TGTGCCAGCAGCTTGGGGGGGACACCGTATTTT.